The T cell receptor beta chain described here comes from a study of blood T cells in healthy people across ages. Study-level points and caveats: Diversity was higher, and naive CD4+ cells more numerous, in long-lived donors than in aged donors.

A second PCR, run for about 6 to 11 cycles, used a sample-barcoded 5' primer plus a J-beta primer mix. Every molecule of cDNA carried a tag from a template-switch adaptor with 12 random nucleotides. MiXCR, run by TCRdb on the 5' RACE reads, gives a single entry per CDR3 protein. The repertoire holds hundreds of thousands of distinct CDR3 sequences, with about 32% as singletons. Ten or more counts support this clonotype. Its antigen is still unknown. Per-sample yields of isolated PBMCs were at least 6 million. The TCR was taken from a woman over 75 in good health. Specimen: blood.

CDR3: CASSFGAGGRSEQFF. As DNA, the CDR3 is TGTGCCAGCAGTTTCGGCGCGGGGGGGCGGAGTGAGCAGTTCTTC. V and J are TRBV12-3 or TRBV12-4 and TRBJ2-1; 9 bases are a match to TRBD2. After removal of 3 bases from V and 9 bases from J, the junction contained 9 bases not matched to a gene. This CDR3 is built from 15 residues.